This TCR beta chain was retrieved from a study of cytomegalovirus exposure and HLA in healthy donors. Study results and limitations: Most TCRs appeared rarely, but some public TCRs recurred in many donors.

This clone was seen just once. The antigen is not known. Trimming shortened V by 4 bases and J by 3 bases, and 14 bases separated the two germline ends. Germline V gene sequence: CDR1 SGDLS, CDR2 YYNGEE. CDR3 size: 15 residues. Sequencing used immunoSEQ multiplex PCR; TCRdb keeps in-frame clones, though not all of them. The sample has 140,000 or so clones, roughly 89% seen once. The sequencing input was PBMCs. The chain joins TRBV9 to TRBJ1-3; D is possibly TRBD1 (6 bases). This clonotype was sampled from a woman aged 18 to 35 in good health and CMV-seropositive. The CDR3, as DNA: TGTGCCAGCAGCCCGGTGGGGGCGCTTGGAAACACCATATATTTT. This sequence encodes CASSPVGALGNTIYF.